This record concerns one TCR beta chain sequence. The source of the sample is a study of T-cell reconstitution after alpha-beta-depleted transplantation in children. Preparation of the TCRbeta library used unique molecular identifiers. One entry per CDR3 protein, called by TCRdb with MiXCR from the PCR reads. The repertoire includes roughly 200,000 distinct CDR3 sequences, under 9.5% of them detected once, and less than 8% sits in the top ten. Trimming removed 2 bases at V and 7 bases at J, with 14 bases between. The germline gives CDR1 MNHEY, CDR2 SVGAGI. The CDR3 spans 15 residues. This chain joins TRBV6-5 and TRBJ1-4; D perhaps matches TRBD1 (6 bases). Here the sequenced sample was PBMCs from the stem cell graft donor, taken from the stem cell graft. The TCR comes from a human donor who donated a stem cell graft to a child with acute lymphoblastic leukemia. The CDR3 here is CASSYGGRGFEKLFF. DNA for the CDR3: TGTGCCAGCAGTTACGGCGGTAGGGGGTTTGAAAAACTGTTTTTT.